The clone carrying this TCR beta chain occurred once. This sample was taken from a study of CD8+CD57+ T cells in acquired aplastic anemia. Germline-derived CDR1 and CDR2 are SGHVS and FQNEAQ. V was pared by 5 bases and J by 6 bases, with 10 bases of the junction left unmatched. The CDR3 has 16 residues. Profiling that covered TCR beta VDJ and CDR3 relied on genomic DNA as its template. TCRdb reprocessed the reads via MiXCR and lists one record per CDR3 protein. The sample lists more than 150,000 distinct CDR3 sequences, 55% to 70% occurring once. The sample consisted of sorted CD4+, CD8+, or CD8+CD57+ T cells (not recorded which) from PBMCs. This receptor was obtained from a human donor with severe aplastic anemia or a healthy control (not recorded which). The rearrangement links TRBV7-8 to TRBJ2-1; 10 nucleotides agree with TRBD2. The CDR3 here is CASSPEAGGFSNEQFF. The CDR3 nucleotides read TGTGCCAGCAGCCCCGAAGCGGGAGGGTTCTCCAATGAGCAGTTCTTC.